One and the same sample provided the 4 T cell receptor beta chains below, sequenced in a study of shared clonotypes between healthy human individuals. Clones were sequenced by immunoSEQ multiplex PCR, and TCRdb holds only the in-frame ones, with some missing. The sample carries roughly 520,000 clones, 90% to 96% recorded once. Sequencing was done on a sample of naive CD4+ T cells sorted from blood. Subset: CD45RA+ positively selected. Receptors originate from a woman between 25 and 40 years old in good health.

The V call is TRBV7-6, the J call TRBJ2-3; 7 bases fit TRBD2. The V gene end was trimmed by 5 bases and the J gene end by 0 bases; junction bases not matched to a gene: 14. The V gene's germline CDR1 is SGHVS and CDR2 FNYEAQ. This CDR3 spans 18 amino acids. The chain's CDR3 is CASSPAGYSLSSTDTQYF. The CDR3 DNA follows: TGTGCCAGCAGCCCAGCGGGGTACTCCCTTAGTAGCACAGATACGCAGTATTTT.

The genes are TRBV28 and TRBJ2-7; the match to TRBD1 covers 7 bases. Per germline, CDR1 MDHEN and CDR2 SYDVKM. The CDR3 runs to 14 residues. With V trimmed by 5 bases and J by 4 bases, 8 bases remained unmatched. CDR3 in amino acids: CASSPGQHSYEQYF. The CDR3 DNA is TGTGCCAGCAGTCCGGGACAGCATTCGTACGAGCAGTACTTC.

The chain carries TRBV6-4 and TRBJ1-1; D unclear. Trimming cost V 0 bases and J 1 base, with 9 bases left between them. The CDR3 is 15 amino acids. The germline gives CDR1 MRHNA, CDR2 SNTAGT. The CDR3 is CASSDSAVSNTEAFF. DNA for the CDR3: TGTGCCAGCAGTGACTCAGCGGTCTCGAACACTGAAGCTTTCTTT.

The rearrangement joins TRBV30 to TRBJ2-2, with 10 positions matching TRBD2. In germline, CDR1 is GTSNPN, CDR2 SVGIG (reference sequence). J lost 4 bases, V lost 0 bases, and 8 bases had no gene match. CDR3 length: 17 residues. The CDR3 protein is CAWSVAASGSFTGELFF. Written as DNA, the CDR3 is TGTGCCTGGAGTGTAGCGGCTAGCGGGAGTTTCACCGGGGAGCTGTTTTTT.